This note documents a single TCR beta chain sequence. What it binds is not known. These data belong to a study of cytotoxic CD8 clonotypes in ibrutinib-treated CLL. Study-wide background: Response samples were taken after a median around 11 months of treatment, range 6 to 36.

Findings of the study overall: At the start, clonality exceeded age-matched healthy donors and followed circulating CD8+ T-cell counts. Clonality increased at ibrutinib response, then returned toward baseline at progression. Public clonotypes were rare and shrank or held steady on treatment.

TCRdb keeps only in-frame clones here, not all; method: immunoSEQ multiplex PCR. The sample has about 69,000 clones; 70% to 90% are singletons. Trimming took off 6 bases at V and 5 bases at J, with 12 bases between the two ends. The CDR3 spans 13 residues. Per the germline V gene, CDR1 is SNHLY and CDR2 is FYNNEI. This TCR was recovered from a human donor with chronic lymphocytic leukemia. The chain uses TRBV2 and TRBJ2-3; D unclear. The sequenced sample was PBMCs, obtained at disease progression, from a patient treated with ibrutinib. CDR3 protein: CASSWTNGDTQYF. In nucleotides, the CDR3 is TGTGCCAGCAGCTGGACCAATGGAGATACGCAGTATTTT.